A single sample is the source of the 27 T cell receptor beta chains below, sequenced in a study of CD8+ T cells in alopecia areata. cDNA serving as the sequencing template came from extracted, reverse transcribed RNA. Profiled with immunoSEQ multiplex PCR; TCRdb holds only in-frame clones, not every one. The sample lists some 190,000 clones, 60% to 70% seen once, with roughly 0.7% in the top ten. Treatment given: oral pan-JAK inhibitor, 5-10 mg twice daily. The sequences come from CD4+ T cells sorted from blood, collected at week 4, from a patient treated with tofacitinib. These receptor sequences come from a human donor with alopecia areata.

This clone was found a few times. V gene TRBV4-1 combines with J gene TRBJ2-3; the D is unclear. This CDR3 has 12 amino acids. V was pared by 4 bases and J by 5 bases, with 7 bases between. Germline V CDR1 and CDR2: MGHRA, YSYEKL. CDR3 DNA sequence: TGCGCCAGCAGCCCTGGCAGAGATACGCAGTATTTT. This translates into CASSPGRDTQYF.

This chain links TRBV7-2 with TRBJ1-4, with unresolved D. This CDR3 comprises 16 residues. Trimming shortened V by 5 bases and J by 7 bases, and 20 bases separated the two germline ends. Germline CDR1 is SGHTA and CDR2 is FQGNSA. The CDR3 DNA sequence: TGTGCCAGCAGCCCGAAGTTTCTGGGGTTGGGTGAAAAACTGTTTTTT. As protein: CASSPKFLGLGEKLFF.

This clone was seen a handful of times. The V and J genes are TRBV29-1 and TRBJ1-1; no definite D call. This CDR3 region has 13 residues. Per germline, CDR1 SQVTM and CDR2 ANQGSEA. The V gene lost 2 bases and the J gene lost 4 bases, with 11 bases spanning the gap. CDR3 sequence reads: CSVELGMGTEAFF. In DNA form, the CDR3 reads TGCAGCGTTGAACTGGGGATGGGCACTGAAGCTTTCTTT.

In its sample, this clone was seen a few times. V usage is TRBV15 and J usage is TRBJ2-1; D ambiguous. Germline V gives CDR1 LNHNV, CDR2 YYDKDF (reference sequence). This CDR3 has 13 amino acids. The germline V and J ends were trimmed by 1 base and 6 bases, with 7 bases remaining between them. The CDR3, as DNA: TGTGCCACCAGCAGAGCCAGGCTCAATGAGCAGTTCTTC. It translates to CATSRARLNEQFF.

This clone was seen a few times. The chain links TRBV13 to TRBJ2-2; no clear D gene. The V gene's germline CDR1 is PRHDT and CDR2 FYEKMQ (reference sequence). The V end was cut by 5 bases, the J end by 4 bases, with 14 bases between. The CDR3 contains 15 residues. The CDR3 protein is CASSALPESTGELFF. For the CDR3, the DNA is TGTGCCAGCAGCGCCCTCCCGGAGAGCACCGGGGAGCTGTTTTTT. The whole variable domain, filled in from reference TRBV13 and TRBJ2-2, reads AAGVIQSPRHLIKEKRETATLKCYPIPRHDTVYWYQQGPGQDPQFLISFYEKMQSDKGSIPDRFSAQQFSDYHSELNMSSLELGDSALYFCASSALPESTGELFFGEGSRLTVL.

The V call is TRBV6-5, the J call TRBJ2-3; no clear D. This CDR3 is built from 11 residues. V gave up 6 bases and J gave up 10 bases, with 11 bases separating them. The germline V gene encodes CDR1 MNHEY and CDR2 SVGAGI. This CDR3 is CASSSAVAQYF. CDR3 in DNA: TGTGCCAGCAGCTCCGCTGTAGCGCAGTATTTT.

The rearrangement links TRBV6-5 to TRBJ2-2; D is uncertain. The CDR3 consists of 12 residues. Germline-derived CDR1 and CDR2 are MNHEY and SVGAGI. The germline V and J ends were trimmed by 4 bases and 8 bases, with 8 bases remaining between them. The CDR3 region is CASSWNGGELFF. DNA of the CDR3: TGTGCCAGCAGTTGGAACGGGGGGGAGCTGTTTTTT.

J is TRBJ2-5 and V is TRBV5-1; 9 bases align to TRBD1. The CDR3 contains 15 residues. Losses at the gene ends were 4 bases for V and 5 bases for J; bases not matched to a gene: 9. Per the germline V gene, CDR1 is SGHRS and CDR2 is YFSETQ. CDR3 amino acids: CASSRDRAWEETQYF. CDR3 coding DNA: TGCGCCAGCAGCCGGGACAGGGCATGGGAGGAGACCCAGTACTTC.

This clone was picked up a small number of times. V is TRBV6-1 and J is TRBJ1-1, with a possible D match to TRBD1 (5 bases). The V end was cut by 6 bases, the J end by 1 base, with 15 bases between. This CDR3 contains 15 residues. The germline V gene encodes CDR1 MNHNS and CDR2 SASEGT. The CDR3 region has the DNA TGTGCCAGCAGCCTCAGGGCTGGCGGGAACACTGAAGCTTTCTTT. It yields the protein CASSLRAGGNTEAFF.

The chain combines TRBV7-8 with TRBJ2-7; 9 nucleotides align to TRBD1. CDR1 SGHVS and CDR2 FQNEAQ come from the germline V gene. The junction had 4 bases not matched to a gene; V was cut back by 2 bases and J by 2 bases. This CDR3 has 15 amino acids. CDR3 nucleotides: TGTGCCAGCAGCTTAATAGGGACAGGGACCTACGAGCAGTACTTC. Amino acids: CASSLIGTGTYEQYF.

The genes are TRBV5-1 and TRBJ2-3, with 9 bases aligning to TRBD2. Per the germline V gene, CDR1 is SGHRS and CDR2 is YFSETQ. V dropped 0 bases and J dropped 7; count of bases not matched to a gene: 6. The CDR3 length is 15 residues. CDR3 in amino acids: CASSLDSGSRNTQYF. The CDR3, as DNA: TGCGCCAGCAGCTTGGATAGCGGGAGTCGAAATACGCAGTATTTT.

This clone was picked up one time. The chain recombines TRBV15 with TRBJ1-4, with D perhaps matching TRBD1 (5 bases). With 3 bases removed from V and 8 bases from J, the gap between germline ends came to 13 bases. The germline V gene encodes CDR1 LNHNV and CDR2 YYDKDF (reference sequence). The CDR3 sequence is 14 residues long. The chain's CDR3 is CATSRYRGREKLFF. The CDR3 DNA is TGTGCCACCAGCAGGTATAGGGGAAGAGAAAAACTGTTTTTT. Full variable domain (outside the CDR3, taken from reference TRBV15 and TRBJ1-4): DAMVIQNPRYQVTQFGKPVTLSCSQTLNHNVMYWYQQKSSQAPKLLFHYYDKDFNNEADTPDNFQSRRPNTSFCFLDIRSPGLGDTAMYLCATSRYRGREKLFFGSGTQLSVL.

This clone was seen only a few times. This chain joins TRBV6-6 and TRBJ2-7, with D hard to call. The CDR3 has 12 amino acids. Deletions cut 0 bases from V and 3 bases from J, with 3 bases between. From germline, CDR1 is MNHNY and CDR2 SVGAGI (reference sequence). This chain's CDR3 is CASSYSRYEQYF. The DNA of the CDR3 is TGTGCCAGCAGTTACTCCCGCTACGAGCAGTACTTC.

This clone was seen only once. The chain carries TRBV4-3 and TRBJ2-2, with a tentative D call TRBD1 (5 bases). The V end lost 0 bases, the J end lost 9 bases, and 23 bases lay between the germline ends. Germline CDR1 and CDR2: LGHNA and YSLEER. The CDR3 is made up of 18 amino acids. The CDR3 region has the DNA TGCGCCAGCAGCCAAGATCCCCGCGACAGTGGGGTGTTTAGGGAGCTGTTTTTT. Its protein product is CASSQDPRDSGVFRELFF.

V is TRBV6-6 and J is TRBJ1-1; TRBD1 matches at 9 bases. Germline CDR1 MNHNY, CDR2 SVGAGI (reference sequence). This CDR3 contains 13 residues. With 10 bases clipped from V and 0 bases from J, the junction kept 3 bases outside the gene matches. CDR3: CATWTGVNTEAFF. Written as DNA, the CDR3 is TGTGCCACCTGGACAGGGGTGAACACTGAAGCTTTCTTT.

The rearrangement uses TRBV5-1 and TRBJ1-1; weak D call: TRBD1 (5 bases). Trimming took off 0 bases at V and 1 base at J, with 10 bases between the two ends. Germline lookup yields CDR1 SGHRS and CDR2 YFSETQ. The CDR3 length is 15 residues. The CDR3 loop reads CASSLVGTGNTEAFF. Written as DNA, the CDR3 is TGCGCCAGCAGCTTGGTCGGTACAGGGAACACTGAAGCTTTCTTT.

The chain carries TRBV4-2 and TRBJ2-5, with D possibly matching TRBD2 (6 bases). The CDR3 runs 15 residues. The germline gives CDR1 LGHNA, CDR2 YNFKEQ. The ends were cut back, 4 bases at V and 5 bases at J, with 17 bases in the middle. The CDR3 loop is CASSRAGTNVETQYF. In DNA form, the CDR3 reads TGTGCCAGCAGCCGAGCGGGCACTAACGTGGAGACCCAGTACTTC.

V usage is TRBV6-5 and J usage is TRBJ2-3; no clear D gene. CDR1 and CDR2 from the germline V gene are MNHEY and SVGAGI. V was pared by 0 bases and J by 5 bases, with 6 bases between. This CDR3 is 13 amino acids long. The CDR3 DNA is TGTGCCAGCAGTTACTCGGTCGGAGATACGCAGTATTTT. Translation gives CASSYSVGDTQYF.

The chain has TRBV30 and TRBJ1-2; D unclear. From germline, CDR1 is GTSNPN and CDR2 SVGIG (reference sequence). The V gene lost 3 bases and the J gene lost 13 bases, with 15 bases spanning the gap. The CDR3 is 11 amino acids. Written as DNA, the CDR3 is TGTGCCTGGAGCCTCCCCGGTCCCTTCACCTTC. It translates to CAWSLPGPFTF. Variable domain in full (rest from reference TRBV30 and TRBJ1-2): SQTIHQWPATLVQPVGSPLSLECTVEGTSNPNLYWYRQAAGRGLQLLFYSVGIGQISSEVPQNLSASRPQDRQFILSSKKLLLSDSGFYLCAWSLPGPFTFGSGTRLTVV.

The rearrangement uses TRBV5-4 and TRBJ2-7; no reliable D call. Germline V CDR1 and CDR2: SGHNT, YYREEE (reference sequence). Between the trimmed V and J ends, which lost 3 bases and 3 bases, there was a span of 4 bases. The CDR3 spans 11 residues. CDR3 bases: TGTGCCAGCAGCTCCGACTACGAGCAGTACTTC. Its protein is CASSSDYEQYF.

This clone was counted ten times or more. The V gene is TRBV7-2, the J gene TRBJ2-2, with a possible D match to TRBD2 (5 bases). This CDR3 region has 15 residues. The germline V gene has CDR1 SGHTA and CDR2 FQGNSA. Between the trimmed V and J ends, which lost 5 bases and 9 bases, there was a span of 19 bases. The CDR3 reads CASSPLGGYRRELFF. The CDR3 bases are TGTGCCAGCAGCCCGCTCGGCGGGTACCGCAGGGAGCTGTTTTTT.

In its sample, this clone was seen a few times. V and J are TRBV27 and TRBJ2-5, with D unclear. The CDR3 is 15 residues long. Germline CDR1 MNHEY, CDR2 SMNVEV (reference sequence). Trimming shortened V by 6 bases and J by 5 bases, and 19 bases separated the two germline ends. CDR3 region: CASSPLFRLRETQYF. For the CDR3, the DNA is TGTGCCAGCAGCCCCTTGTTCAGGTTGCGGGAGACCCAGTACTTC.

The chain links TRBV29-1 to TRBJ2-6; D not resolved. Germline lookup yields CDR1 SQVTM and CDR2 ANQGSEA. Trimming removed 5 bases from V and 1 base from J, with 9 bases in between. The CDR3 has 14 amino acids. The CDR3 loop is CSVPGGSGANVLTF. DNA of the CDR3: TGCAGCGTTCCTGGTGGTTCTGGGGCCAACGTCCTGACTTTC.

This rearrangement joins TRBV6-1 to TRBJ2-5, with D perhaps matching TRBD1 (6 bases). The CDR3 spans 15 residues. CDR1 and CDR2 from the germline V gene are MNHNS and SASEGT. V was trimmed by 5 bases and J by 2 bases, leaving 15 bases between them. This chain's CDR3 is CASSTTGTLQETQYF. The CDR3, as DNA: TGTGCCAGCAGTACTACCGGGACACTACAAGAGACCCAGTACTTC.

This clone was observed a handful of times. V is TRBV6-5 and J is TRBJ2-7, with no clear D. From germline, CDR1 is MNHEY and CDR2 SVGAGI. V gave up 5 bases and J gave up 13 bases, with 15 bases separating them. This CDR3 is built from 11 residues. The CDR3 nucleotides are TGTGCCAGCAGTAACGATAAGGCCCCCTACTTC. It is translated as CASSNDKAPYF.

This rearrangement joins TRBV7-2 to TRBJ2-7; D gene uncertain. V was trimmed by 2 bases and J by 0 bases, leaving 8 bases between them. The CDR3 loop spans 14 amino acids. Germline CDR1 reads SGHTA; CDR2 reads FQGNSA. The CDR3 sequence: CASSLSPVSYEQYF. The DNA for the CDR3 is TGTGCCAGCAGCTTATCGCCTGTCTCCTACGAGCAGTACTTC.

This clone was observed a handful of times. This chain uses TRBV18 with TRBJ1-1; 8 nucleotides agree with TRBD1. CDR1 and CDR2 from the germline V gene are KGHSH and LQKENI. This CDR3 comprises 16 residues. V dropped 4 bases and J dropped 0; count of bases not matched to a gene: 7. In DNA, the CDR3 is TGTGCCAGCTCACGGGCCGGACAGGGCCTGAACACTGAAGCTTTCTTT. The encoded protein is CASSRAGQGLNTEAFF.